This TCR beta chain was captured in a study of response to subunit inactivated influenza vaccine. In TCRdb, the RT-PCR reads were re-called with MiXCR into one record per CDR3 protein. The sample consists of approximately 520,000 distinct CDR3 sequences, less than 30% of them appearing once. Germline CDR1 reads LGHNA; CDR2 reads YNFKEQ. V lost 3 bases and J 0 bases, leaving 18 bases between the germline ends. CDR3 size: 19 residues. V gene TRBV4-2 combines with J gene TRBJ2-6, with D unclear. This sequence was found in a man aged 50-59 years who received an inactivated influenza vaccine. Sequencing was performed on CD4+ T cells sorted from PBMCs, taken about 5 days after vaccination. For the CDR3, the DNA is TGTGCCAGCAGCCAGCCGATTGGTGGCGCGAGCTCTGGGGCCAACGTCCTGACTTTC. This gives the protein CASSQPIGGASSGANVLTF.